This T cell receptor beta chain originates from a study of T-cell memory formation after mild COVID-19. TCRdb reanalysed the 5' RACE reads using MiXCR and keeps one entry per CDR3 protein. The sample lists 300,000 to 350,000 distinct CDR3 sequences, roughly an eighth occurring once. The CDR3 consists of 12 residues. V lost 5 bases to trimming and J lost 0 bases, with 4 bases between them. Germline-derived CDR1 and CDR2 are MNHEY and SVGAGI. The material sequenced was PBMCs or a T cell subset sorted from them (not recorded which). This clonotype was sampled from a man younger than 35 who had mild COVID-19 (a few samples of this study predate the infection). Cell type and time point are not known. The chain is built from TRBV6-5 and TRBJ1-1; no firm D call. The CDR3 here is CASSKMNTEAFF. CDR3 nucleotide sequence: TGTGCCAGCAGTAAAATGAACACTGAAGCTTTCTTT.